This T cell receptor beta chain was recorded in a study of blood T cell repertoires in COVID-19 (dated by TCRdb to 2020 to 2022). For the wider study: Samples covering the acute and convalescent phases of COVID-19 were provided by collaborators in the United States, Italy and Spain. The sample metadata nearly always contained a de-identified subject ID, COVID-19 status, age in years and sex. Deeply sampled blood TCRbeta repertoires from subjects exposed to, actively infected with, or recovered from COVID-19 were included in the dataset. A freely available public database, intended as a resource for researchers studying the immune response to SARS-CoV-2, is where the repertoires were released. The material from the prospective study consisted of cDNA or gDNA derived from T cells, B-cell-depleted T cells, or PBMCs. HLA class I and class II types, where available, came from metadata supplied by the sample provider rather than from assay-based typing. Samples were obtained from the ongoing ImmuneRACE study (first 160 participants) and from some 1,200 subjects provided by 6 global collaborators.

The collaborating institutions used their own protocols to collect whole blood in K2EDTA tubes. Collaborator samples were shipped for TCRbeta analysis as frozen whole blood, isolated PBMCs, or DNA extracted from either sample type. V is pared back by 6 bases and J by 1 base, with 13 bases lying between the germline termini. Reading the germline V gene (reference sequence) gives CDR1 MNHNY and CDR2 SVGAGI. The CDR3 goes from the cysteine to the phenylalanine over 16 residues. The retained sequence is limited to the CDR3, 48 bases, with the frame set at the first base. On the study overall, not on this receptor specifically: Clinical and demographic metadata were provided uncurated, with the amount varying by source and participant.

Worth noting for this clone: Its target antigen remains unknown. Per-base quality was not reported, and no clone a single base away is much larger than it.

The immunoSEQ Assay, a bias-controlled multiplex PCR, was used to amplify TCRbeta CDR3 regions from genomic DNA. As for the authors' bioinformatics: Within the assay, amplification of reference gene primers was used to estimate how many nucleated cells each sample contained. Sequence reads were collapsed and filtered to measure the absolute abundance of every unique TCRbeta CDR3 rearrangement. For each sample, productive Simpson clonality was calculated as the square root of Simpson's diversity index over productive rearrangements. Imported from immuneACCESS, the table was reduced by TCRdb to in-frame sequences with V and J called. These copies leave out some clones; in studies compared against another copy, an unresolved V gene accounts for under half, and the cause of the remainder is not known. V, J and clone size are those of that table, while D and trimming were read from the DNA. A total of under 50,000 clones appear in this sample, 89% of them only once. The ten largest make up about 14% of the sample.

The sample was peripheral blood. This receptor was identified in a man aged 70 or older with active COVID-19. The V and J segments used are TRBV6-6 and TRBJ2-6, with TRBD2 tentatively as D gene (6 bases match). The DNA sequence is given as TGTGCCAGCAGCCAAACGGGGGTGTCTGGGGCCAACGTCCTGACTTTC. This is translated as CASSQTGVSGANVLTF.